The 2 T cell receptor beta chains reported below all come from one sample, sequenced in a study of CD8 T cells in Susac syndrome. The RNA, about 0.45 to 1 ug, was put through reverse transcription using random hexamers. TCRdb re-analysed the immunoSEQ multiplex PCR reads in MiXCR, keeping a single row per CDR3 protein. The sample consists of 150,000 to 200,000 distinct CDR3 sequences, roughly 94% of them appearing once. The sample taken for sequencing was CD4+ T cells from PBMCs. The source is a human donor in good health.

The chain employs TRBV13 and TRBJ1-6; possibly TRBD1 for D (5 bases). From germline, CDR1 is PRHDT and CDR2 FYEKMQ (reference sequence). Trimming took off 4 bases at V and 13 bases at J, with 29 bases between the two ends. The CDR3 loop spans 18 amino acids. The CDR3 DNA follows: TGTGCCAGCAGCTCCTCATTGGTTGACCTCCCGGTGAGGGGTCCCCTCCACTTT. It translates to CASSSSLVDLPVRGPLHF.

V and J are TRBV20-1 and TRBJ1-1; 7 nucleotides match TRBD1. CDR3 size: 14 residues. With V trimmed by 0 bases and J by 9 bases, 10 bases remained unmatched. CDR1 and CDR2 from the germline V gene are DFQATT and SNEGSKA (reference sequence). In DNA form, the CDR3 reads TGCAGTGCTAGAGACCCAGGGGGAGCTATCAAAGCTTTCTTT. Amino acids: CSARDPGGAIKAFF.